This T cell receptor beta chain was profiled in a study of OX40 agonist ivuxolimab in advanced cancers. General study points: Expanded peripheral T-cell antigen specificity went undetermined. It was also the case that some nonresponders had low normalized T-cell clonal expansion. More expanded clones were seen, on average, in CD8+ T cells than in CD4+.

Sequenced by immunoSEQ multiplex PCR; TCRdb stores in-frame clones only, minus some. The sample holds 70,000 to 95,000 clones; 80% to 90% are singletons and the top ten take less than 0.7%. This CDR3 has 16 residues. In germline, CDR1 is SGHTA, CDR2 FQGNSA. With 6 bases clipped from V and 4 bases from J, the junction kept 11 bases outside the gene matches. Notes on this clone: Its matching antigen is unknown.

If patients had autoimmune disease history or systemic immunosuppression, they were excluded. The V gene is TRBV7-2, the J gene TRBJ2-2; TRBD1 matches 7 bases. Sequences were derived from CD4+ or CD8+ T cells sorted from blood, sampled in a trial of the OX40 agonist ivuxolimab. This TCR was recovered from an adult with an advanced solid tumor such as melanoma, head and neck, liver or kidney cancer. Written as DNA, the CDR3 is TGTGCCAGCAGTCAATCTGGGACAGCCCGCACCGGGGAGCTGTTTTTT. Protein product: CASSQSGTARTGELFF.